This TCR beta chain was sequenced during a study of blood T cell repertoires in COVID-19 (dated by TCRdb to the early 2020s). The study in broad terms: Collaborator samples came from the United States, Italy and Spain and covered acute and convalescent phases of COVID-19. The prospective study material was composed of cDNA or gDNA derived from T cells, B-cell-depleted T cells, or PBMCs. Deeply sampled blood TCRbeta repertoires from subjects exposed to, actively infected with, or recovered from COVID-19 were included in the dataset. The repertoires were released in a freely available public database intended as a resource for research on the immune response to SARS-CoV-2. Samples were obtained from the ongoing ImmuneRACE study (first 160 participants) and from 1,254 subjects provided by 6 global collaborators. Nearly every sample came with metadata listing a de-identified subject ID, COVID-19 status, age in years and sex. Where available, HLA class I and class II types were taken from metadata supplied by the sample provider and were not determined by assay-based typing. The investigation overall reported the following: The quantity of clinical and demographic metadata differed by source and by participant and was supplied without curation.

As to this clone: Its antigen is still unknown. Per-base quality was not reported, and no clone a single base away is much larger than it.

TCRbeta CDR3 regions were amplified from genomic DNA using the immunoSEQ Assay, a bias-controlled multiplex PCR. The source study handled its data this way. The number of nucleated cells in each sample was estimated by amplification of reference gene primers within the assay. Sequence reads were collapsed and filtered to measure the absolute abundance of every unique TCRbeta CDR3 rearrangement. Productive Simpson clonality was computed per sample as the square root of Simpson's diversity index over productive rearrangements. TCRdb stores this immuneACCESS table with in-frame sequences only. Part of the clones is absent; in the studies checked, under half of the shortfall reflects unresolved V genes, and no reason is known for the rest. D and trimming come from the DNA, and the V and J calls and clone size come from that table. This sample lists a few hundred thousand clones; more than 75% were detected once. Of the sample, 2.9% falls within the top ten clones.

The germline V gene (reference sequence) specifies MNHEY as CDR1 and SMNVEV as CDR2. The CDR3 runs 13 amino acids, cysteine and phenylalanine included. Only CDR3 DNA remains: 39 bases, in frame from the first base. After removal of 3 bases from V and 7 bases from J, the junction retains 3 bases not matched to a gene. A second Seattle source provided samples from volunteer blood donors who had recovered from COVID-19. Collaborating institutions collected whole blood in K2EDTA tubes following their own protocols. For TCRbeta analysis, collaborators shipped samples in one of three forms: frozen whole blood, isolated PBMCs, or DNA extracted from either of those sample types.

Sequencing was carried out using peripheral blood. The receptor comes from a man aged 45-65 years who had recovered from COVID-19. The V gene is TRBV27 and the J gene is TRBJ1-5, with 7 middle bases fitting TRBD1. The CDR3 loop reads CASSFNRGQPQHF. The DNA sequence follows: TGTGCCAGCAGTTTCAACAGGGGCCAGCCCCAGCATTTT.